A single sample is the source of the 3 T cell receptor beta chains below, sequenced in a study of T cells in localized non-small cell lung cancer (dated by TCRdb to 2018 to 2020). The library came from the immunoSEQ multiplex PCR assay. TCRdb's version of the immuneACCESS table is confined to in-frame rearrangements and falls short of the full clone set. An unresolved V gene accounts for under half of the shortfall where checked; the remainder is of unknown origin. The sample table holds 9,500 to 10,000 clones, of which 80% to 95% were seen once. Of the sample, around a sixth falls within the top ten clones. The sample consisted of peripheral blood, taken before any cancer treatment. These receptors were obtained from a male donor older than 55 with stage III squamous cell lung carcinoma.

This clone was seen a handful of times. The chain links TRBV21-1 to TRBJ2-4. TRBV21-1 is assigned pseudogene status. The CDR3 covers 14 residues. This CDR3 is CASSKRNDKNIQYF. The CDR3 region has the DNA TGTGCCAGCAGCAAACGGAACGACAAAAACATTCAGTACTTC.

The chain couples TRBV5-6 to TRBJ2-5; 7 bases are a match to TRBD1. V lost 3 bases to trimming and J lost 4 bases; unmatched junction nucleotides: 15. The germline CDR1 and CDR2 sequences are SGHDT and YYEEEE. The CDR3 spans 17 residues. The CDR3 spells CASSWLQGIRAGETQYF. For the CDR3, the DNA is TGTGCCAGCAGCTGGCTACAGGGGATAAGGGCGGGAGAGACCCAGTACTTC.

The rearrangement uses TRBV7-6 and TRBJ2-2; D is undetermined. Germline V gene sequence: CDR1 SGHVS, CDR2 FNYEAQ. Trimming shortened V by 1 base and J by 4 bases, and 4 bases separated the two germline ends. The CDR3 runs to 13 residues. The CDR3 region is CASSLVSTGELFF. CDR3 nucleotides: TGTGCCAGCAGCTTAGTCTCCACCGGGGAGCTGTTTTTT.